The T cell receptor (beta chain) described here comes from a study of T-cell reconstitution after alpha-beta-depleted transplantation in children. About this clonotype: Its target is not known.

Study conclusions and caveats: The study reportedly traced alpha-beta T cells about two months after transplant to several hundred expanded graft clones. Newly produced T cells mostly provided counts and TCRbeta diversity after one year, as hyperexpanded clones declined. Where some patients showed high TCRbeta diversity at day 60, it came from recipient T cells and thymic progenitors that had survived.

Unique molecular identifiers featured in how the TCRbeta library was prepared. In TCRdb, the PCR reads were re-called with MiXCR into one record per CDR3 protein. Counted here are 700,000 to 850,000 distinct CDR3 sequences, around 15% occurring once; the ten biggest clones make up approximately 4.5%. The CDR3 has 15 residues. Per germline, CDR1 SEHNR and CDR2 FQNEAQ (reference sequence). V was clipped by 0 bases and J by 2 bases, with 9 bases between them. The source is a male patient aged 5 to 17 who had a stem cell transplant for acute lymphoblastic leukemia, so the T cells may come from the graft donor. V and J are TRBV7-9 and TRBJ2-3, with a tentative D call TRBD2 (5 bases). The sequencing used PBMCs, mostly from graft donor cells, collected 360 days after TCRalphabeta/CD19-depleted stem cell transplant. The CDR3 reads CASSLAVAHTDTQYF. The CDR3 coding sequence is TGTGCCAGCAGCTTAGCGGTAGCGCACACAGATACGCAGTATTTT.